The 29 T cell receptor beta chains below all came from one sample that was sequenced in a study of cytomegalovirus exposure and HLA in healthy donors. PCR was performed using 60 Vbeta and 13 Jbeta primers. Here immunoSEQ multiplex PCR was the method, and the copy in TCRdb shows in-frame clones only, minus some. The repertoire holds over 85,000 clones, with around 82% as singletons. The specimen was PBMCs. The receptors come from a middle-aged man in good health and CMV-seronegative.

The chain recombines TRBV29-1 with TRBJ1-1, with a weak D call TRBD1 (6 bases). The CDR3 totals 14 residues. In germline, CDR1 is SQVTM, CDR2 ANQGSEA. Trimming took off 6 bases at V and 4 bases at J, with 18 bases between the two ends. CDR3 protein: CSVSWRGGATEAFF. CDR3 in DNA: TGCAGCGTGTCCTGGAGGGGGGGGGCCACTGAAGCTTTCTTT.

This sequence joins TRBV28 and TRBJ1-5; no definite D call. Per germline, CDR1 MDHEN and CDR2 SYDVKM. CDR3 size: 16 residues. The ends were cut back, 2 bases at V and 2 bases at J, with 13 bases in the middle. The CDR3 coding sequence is TGTGCCAGCAGTTTAGTTCGCGATAGCGGCAATCAGCCCCAGCATTTT. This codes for CASSLVRDSGNQPQHF. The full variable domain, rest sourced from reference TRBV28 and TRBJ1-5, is DVKVTQSSRYLVKRTGEKVFLECVQDMDHENMFWYRQDPGLGLRLIYFSYDVKMKEKGDIPEGYSVSREKKERFSLILESASTNQTSMYLCASSLVRDSGNQPQHFGDGTRLSIL.

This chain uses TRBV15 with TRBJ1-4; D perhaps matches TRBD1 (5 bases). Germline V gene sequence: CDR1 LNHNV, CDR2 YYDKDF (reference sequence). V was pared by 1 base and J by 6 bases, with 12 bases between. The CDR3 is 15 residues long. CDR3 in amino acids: CATSRGRRADEKLFF. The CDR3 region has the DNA TGTGCCACCAGCAGAGGGCGCAGGGCGGATGAAAAACTGTTTTTT. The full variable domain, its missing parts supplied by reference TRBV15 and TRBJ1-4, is DAMVIQNPRYQVTQFGKPVTLSCSQTLNHNVMYWYQQKSSQAPKLLFHYYDKDFNNEADTPDNFQSRRPNTSFCFLDIRSPGLGDTAMYLCATSRGRRADEKLFFGSGTQLSVL.

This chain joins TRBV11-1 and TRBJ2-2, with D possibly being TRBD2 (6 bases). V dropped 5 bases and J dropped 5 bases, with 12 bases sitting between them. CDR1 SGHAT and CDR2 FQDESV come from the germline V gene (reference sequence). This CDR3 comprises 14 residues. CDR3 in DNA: TGTGCCAGCAGCCAAACCCGGGGGACCGGGGAGCTGTTTTTT. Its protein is CASSQTRGTGELFF.

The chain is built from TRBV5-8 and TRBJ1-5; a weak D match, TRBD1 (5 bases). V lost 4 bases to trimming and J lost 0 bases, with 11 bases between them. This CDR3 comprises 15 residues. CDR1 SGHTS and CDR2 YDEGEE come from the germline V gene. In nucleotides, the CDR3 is TGTGCCAGCAGCCCATGGACAAGTAGCAATCAGCCCCAGCATTTT. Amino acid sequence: CASSPWTSSNQPQHF.

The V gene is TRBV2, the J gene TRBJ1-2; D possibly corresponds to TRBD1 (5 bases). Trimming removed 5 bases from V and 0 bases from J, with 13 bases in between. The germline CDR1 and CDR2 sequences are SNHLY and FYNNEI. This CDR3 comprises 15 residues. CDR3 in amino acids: CASSKDMDANYGYTF. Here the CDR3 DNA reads TGTGCCAGCAGTAAGGACATGGACGCTAACTATGGCTACACCTTC.

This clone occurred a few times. CDR3 sequence (DNA): TGTGCCAGCAGCCCGTGGCAGGCGAAAAACACTGAAGCTTTCTTT. This encodes CASSPWQAKNTEAFF. V and J are TRBV14 and TRBJ1-1, with D unresolved. Deletions cut 4 bases from V and 2 bases from J, with 14 bases between. Germline-derived CDR1 and CDR2 are SGHDN and FVKESK. The CDR3 has 15 residues. Looking up the rest from reference TRBV14 and TRBJ1-1 gives the full variable domain: EAGVTQFPSHSVIEKGQTVTLRCDPISGHDNLYWYRRVMGKEIKFLLHFVKESKQDESGMPNNRFLAERTGGTYSTLKVQPAELEDSGVYFCASSPWQAKNTEAFFGQGTRLTVV.

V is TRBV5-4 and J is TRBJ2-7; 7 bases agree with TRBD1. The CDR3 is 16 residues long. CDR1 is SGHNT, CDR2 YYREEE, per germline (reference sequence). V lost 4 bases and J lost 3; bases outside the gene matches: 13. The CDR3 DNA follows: TGTGCCAGCAGCCGAATTGTAGGGGGCAAGGGCTACGAGCAGTACTTC. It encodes CASSRIVGGKGYEQYF.

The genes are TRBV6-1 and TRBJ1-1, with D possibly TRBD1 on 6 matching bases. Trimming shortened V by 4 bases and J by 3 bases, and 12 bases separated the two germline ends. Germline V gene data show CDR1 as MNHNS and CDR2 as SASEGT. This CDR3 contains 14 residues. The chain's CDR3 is CASSVTGRDTEAFF. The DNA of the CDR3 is TGTGCCAGCAGTGTAACAGGGAGGGACACTGAAGCTTTCTTT.

The CDR3 loop is CASSPGGNSDTQYF. CDR3 sequence (DNA): TGTGCCAGCAGTCCCGGAGGGAATTCGGATACGCAGTATTTT. The chain employs TRBV25-1 and TRBJ2-3, with D possibly being TRBD2 (6 bases). This CDR3 region has 14 residues. Trimming left V 5 bases short and J 6 bases short, with 15 bases between. The germline V gene has CDR1 MGHDK and CDR2 SYGVNS.

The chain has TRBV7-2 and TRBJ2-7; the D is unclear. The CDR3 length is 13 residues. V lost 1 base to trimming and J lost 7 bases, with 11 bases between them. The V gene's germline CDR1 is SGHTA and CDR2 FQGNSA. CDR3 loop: CASSLGRLREQYF. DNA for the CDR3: TGTGCCAGCAGCTTAGGCAGGCTGAGAGAGCAGTACTTC.

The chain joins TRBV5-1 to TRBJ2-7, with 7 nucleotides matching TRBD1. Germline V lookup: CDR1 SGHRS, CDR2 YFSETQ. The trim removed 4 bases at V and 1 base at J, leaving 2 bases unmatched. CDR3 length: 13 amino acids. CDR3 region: CASSQTGSYEQYF. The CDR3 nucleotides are TGCGCCAGCAGCCAGACAGGGTCCTACGAGCAGTACTTC.

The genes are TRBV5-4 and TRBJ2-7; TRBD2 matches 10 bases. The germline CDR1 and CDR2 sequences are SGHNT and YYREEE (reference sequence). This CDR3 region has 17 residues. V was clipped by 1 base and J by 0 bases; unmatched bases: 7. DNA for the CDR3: TGTGCCAGCAGCTTGACTAGGACTAGCGGAAGCTCCTACGAGCAGTACTTC. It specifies CASSLTRTSGSSYEQYF. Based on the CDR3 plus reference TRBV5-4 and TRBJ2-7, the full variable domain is ETGVTQSPTHLIKTRGQQVTLRCSSQSGHNTVSWYQQALGQGPQFIFQYYREEENGRGNFPPRFSGLQFPNYSSELNVNALELDDSALYLCASSLTRTSGSSYEQYFGPGTRLTVT.

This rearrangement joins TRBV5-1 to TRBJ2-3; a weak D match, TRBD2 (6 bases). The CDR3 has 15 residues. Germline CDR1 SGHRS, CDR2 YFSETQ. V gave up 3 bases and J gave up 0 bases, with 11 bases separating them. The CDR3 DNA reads TGCGCCAGCAGCTATAGCGGTACTAGCACAGATACGCAGTATTTT. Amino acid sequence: CASSYSGTSTDTQYF.

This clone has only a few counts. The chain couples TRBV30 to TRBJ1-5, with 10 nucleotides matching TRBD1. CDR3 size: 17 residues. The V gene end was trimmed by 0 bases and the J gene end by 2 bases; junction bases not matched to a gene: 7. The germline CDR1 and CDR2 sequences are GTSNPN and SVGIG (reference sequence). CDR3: CAWSVQVGTGGNQPQHF. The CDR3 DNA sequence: TGTGCCTGGAGTGTACAAGTGGGGACAGGGGGCAATCAGCCCCAGCATTTT.

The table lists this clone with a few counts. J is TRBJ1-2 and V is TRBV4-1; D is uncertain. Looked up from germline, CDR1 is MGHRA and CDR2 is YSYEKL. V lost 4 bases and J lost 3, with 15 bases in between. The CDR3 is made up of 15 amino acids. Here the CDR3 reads CASSPNSERDYGYTF. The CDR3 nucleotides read TGCGCCAGCAGCCCAAATTCAGAGCGGGACTATGGCTACACCTTC.

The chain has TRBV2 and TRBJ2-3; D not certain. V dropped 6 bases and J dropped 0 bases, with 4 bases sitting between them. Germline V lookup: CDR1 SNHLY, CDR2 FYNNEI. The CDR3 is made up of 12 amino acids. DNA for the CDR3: TGTGCCAGCAGACTTAGCACAGATACGCAGTATTTT. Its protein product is CASRLSTDTQYF.

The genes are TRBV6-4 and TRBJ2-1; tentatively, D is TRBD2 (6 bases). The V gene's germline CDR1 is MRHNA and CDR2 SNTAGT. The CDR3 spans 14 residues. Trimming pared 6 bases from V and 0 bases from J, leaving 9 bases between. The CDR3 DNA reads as TGTGCCAGCAGCCGGGAGAGCTCCTACAATGAGCAGTTCTTC. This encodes CASSRESSYNEQFF.

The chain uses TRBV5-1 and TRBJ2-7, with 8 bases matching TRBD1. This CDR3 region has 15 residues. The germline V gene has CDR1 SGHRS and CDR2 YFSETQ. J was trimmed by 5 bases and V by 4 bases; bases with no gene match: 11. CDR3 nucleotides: TGCGCCAGCAGCCCCCGACAGGGGCCGAGGAACGAGCAGTACTTC. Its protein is CASSPRQGPRNEQYF.

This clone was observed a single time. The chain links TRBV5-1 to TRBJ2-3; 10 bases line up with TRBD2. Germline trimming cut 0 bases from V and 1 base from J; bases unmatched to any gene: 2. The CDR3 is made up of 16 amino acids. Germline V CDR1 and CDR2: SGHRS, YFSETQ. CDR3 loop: CASSLDGTSGTDTQYF. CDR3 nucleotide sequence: TGCGCCAGCAGCTTGGACGGGACTAGCGGCACAGATACGCAGTATTTT. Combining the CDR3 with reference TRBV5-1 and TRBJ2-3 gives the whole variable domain KAGVTQTPRYLIKTRGQQVTLSCSPISGHRSVSWYQQTPGQGLQFLFEYFSETQRNKGNFPGRFSGRQFSNSRSEMNVSTLELGDSALYLCASSLDGTSGTDTQYFGPGTRLTVL.

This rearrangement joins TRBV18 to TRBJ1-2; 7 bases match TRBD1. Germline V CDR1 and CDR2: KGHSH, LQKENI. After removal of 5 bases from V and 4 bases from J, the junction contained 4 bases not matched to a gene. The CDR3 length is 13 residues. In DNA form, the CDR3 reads TGTGCCAGCTCAGATACAGGGGTCTATGGCTACACCTTC. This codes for CASSDTGVYGYTF.

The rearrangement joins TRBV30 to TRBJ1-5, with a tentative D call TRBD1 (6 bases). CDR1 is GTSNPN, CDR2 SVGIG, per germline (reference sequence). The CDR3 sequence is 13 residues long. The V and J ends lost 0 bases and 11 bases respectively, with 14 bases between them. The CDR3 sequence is CAWSVGGRSAQHF. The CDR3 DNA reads TGTGCCTGGAGTGTAGGGGGAAGATCAGCCCAGCATTTT.

The CDR3 sequence: CASSLGLESYEQYF. For the CDR3, the DNA is TGCGCCAGCAGTCTGGGACTAGAATCCTACGAGCAGTACTTC. The chain has TRBV5-1 and TRBJ2-7; 8 bases line up with TRBD2. V shed 5 bases, J shed 1 base, and the junction held 5 bases outside the gene matches. The germline CDR1 and CDR2 sequences are SGHRS and YFSETQ. There are 14 residues in the CDR3. Complete variable domain (other parts from reference TRBV5-1 and TRBJ2-7): KAGVTQTPRYLIKTRGQQVTLSCSPISGHRSVSWYQQTPGQGLQFLFEYFSETQRNKGNFPGRFSGRQFSNSRSEMNVSTLELGDSALYLCASSLGLESYEQYFGPGTRLTVT.

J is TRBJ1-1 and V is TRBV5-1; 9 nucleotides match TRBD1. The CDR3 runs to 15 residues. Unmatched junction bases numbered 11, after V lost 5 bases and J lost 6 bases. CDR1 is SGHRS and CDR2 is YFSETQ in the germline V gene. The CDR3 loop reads CASRLTGQGTAEAFF. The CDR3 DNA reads TGCGCCAGCAGGCTGACGGGACAGGGAACGGCTGAAGCTTTCTTT.

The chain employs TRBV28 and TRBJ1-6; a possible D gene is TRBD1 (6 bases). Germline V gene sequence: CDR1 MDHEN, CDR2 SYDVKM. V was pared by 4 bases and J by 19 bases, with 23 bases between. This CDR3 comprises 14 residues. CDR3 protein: CASSSPTGTRFLHF. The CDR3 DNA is TGTGCCAGCAGTTCACCTACCGGGACACGGTTCCTGCACTTT. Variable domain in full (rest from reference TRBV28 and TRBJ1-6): DVKVTQSSRYLVKRTGEKVFLECVQDMDHENMFWYRQDPGLGLRLIYFSYDVKMKEKGDIPEGYSVSREKKERFSLILESASTNQTSMYLCASSSPTGTRFLHFGNGTRLTVT.

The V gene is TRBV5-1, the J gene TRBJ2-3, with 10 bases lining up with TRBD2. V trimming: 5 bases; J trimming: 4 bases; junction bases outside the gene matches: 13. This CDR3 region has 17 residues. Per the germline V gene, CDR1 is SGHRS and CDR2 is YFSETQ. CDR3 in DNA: TGCGCCAGCAGAGTAGCGGGGGGCCGGGGGGGCGCAGATACGCAGTATTTT. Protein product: CASRVAGGRGGADTQYF.

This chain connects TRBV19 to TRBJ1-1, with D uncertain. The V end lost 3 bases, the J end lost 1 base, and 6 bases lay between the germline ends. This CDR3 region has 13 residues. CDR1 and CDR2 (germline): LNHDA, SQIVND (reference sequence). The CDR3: CASSIYRNTEAFF. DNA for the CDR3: TGTGCCAGTAGTATTTACAGGAACACTGAAGCTTTCTTT.

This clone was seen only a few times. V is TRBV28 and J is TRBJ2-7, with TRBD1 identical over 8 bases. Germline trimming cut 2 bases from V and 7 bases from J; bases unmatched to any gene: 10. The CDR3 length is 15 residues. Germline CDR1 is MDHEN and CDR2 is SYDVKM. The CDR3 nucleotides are TGTGCCAGCAGTTTAGGGGGACAGGCGCCGCGGGAGCAGTACTTC. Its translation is CASSLGGQAPREQYF.

The CDR3 sequence: CASSLQRLNRNTIYF. The CDR3 nucleotides are TGTGCCAGCAGTTTACAGCGGTTAAACAGAAACACCATATATTTT. The chain joins TRBV28 to TRBJ1-3; no clear D. V gave up 2 bases and J gave up 5 bases, with 13 bases separating them. The CDR3 totals 15 residues. Germline CDR1 is MDHEN and CDR2 is SYDVKM.